The T cell receptor beta chain under discussion was sequenced for a study of blood T cell repertoires in COVID-19. Overall study context: Samples representing acute and convalescent COVID-19 were sourced from the United States, Italy and Spain.

In the original analysis: Researchers report that nucleated cell counts were estimated from reference gene primer amplification. Sequencing used immunoSEQ multiplex PCR; TCRdb keeps in-frame clones, though not all of them. V and J calls and clone size are copied from that table; D and trimming were computed from the DNA. Among roughly 67,000 clones, roughly 88% were seen once, and the ten largest hold around 1.2%. Remarks on this clone: Other DNA sequences in the sample encode the same CDR3.

The sample taken for sequencing was peripheral blood. The sequence was collected from a woman aged 60-75 years with acute or convalescent COVID-19.

DNA for the CDR3: TGCAGTGCGTGGACAGGGTATGGCTACACCTTC. This sequence encodes CSAWTGYGYTF. V usage is TRBV20-1 and J usage is TRBJ1-2; 8 positions agree with TRBD1. Germline CDR1 DFQATT, CDR2 SNEGSKA (reference sequence). The CDR3 extends over 11 amino acids. V was pared by 6 bases and J by 5 bases, with 2 bases of the junction left unmatched.